The next 25 T cell receptor beta chains were all read from a single sample in a study of cytomegalovirus exposure and HLA in healthy donors. The PCR had 60 Vbeta and 13 Jbeta primers. The repertoire was sequenced with immunoSEQ multiplex PCR; TCRdb's copy has only in-frame clones and lacks some. Of about 94,000 clones listed, approximately 77% are singletons. Input material: PBMCs. The receptor set was obtained from a human donor in good health.

This chain connects TRBV7-2 to TRBJ2-7, with D unresolved. The CDR3 loop spans 12 amino acids. Germline CDR1 reads SGHTA; CDR2 reads FQGNSA. V shed 0 bases and J shed 5 bases, with 5 bases lying between them. In nucleotides, the CDR3 is TGTGCCAGCAGCTTAGCCCTCCACGAGCAGTACTTC. Translating gives CASSLALHEQYF.

J is TRBJ1-1 and V is TRBV6-5; no firm D call. Germline V gene sequence: CDR1 MNHEY, CDR2 SVGAGI. The CDR3 loop spans 14 amino acids. Deletions cut 0 bases from V and 1 base from J, with 6 bases between. The chain's CDR3 is CASSYSRRNTEAFF. DNA of the CDR3: TGTGCCAGCAGTTACTCGAGGAGGAACACTGAAGCTTTCTTT.

V gene TRBV28 combines with J gene TRBJ1-2; D call uncertain. V lost 6 bases to trimming and J lost 3 bases, with 11 bases between them. Germline CDR1 and CDR2: MDHEN and SYDVKM. The length of the CDR3 is 13 residues. The CDR3 region is CASSTRIDYGYTF. The CDR3 DNA reads TGTGCCAGCAGCACACGTATTGACTATGGCTACACCTTC.

This clone was detected once. The chain is built from TRBV29-1 and TRBJ1-5; the match to TRBD1 covers 9 bases. Germline V CDR1 and CDR2: SQVTM, ANQGSEA. J lost 4 bases, V lost 7 bases, and 5 bases had no gene match. The CDR3 runs to 13 residues. The CDR3 DNA is TGCAGCGCTACAGGGGGCTCGAATCAGCCCCAGCATTTT. As protein: CSATGGSNQPQHF.

The chain recombines TRBV5-1 with TRBJ2-1, with 7 positions matching TRBD2. The germline V gene encodes CDR1 SGHRS and CDR2 YFSETQ. Unmatched junction bases numbered 15, after V lost 1 base and J lost 8 bases. CDR3 length equals 17 residues. The CDR3 reads CASSLSGSAGAVDEQFF. The CDR3 region has the DNA TGCGCCAGCAGCTTGTCAGGGTCGGCGGGAGCGGTCGATGAGCAGTTCTTC.

The chain has TRBV4-3 and TRBJ2-1; tentatively, D is TRBD1 (7 bases). Germline values: CDR1 LGHNA, CDR2 YSLEER. V was trimmed by 1 base and J by 7 bases, leaving 14 bases between them. The CDR3 loop spans 15 amino acids. In DNA form, the CDR3 reads TGCGCCAGCAGCCAAGTTGAGGGGGCGGGGAATGAGCAGTTCTTC. Its translation is CASSQVEGAGNEQFF.

The chain links TRBV4-3 to TRBJ2-1, with TRBD2 identical over 11 bases. Per germline, CDR1 LGHNA and CDR2 YSLEER. V shed 0 bases and J 4 bases; nucleotides not matched to a gene: 14. CDR3 size: 20 residues. The CDR3: CASSQDPGTSGGIGYNEQFF. In DNA form, the CDR3 reads TGCGCCAGCAGCCAAGATCCCGGAACTAGCGGGGGAATCGGGTACAATGAGCAGTTCTTC.

This clone was seen only a few times. V usage is TRBV30 and J usage is TRBJ2-1; D uncertain. V lost 4 bases and J lost 7, with 11 bases in between. The CDR3 is 12 residues long. Germline V lookup: CDR1 GTSNPN, CDR2 SVGIG (reference sequence). The DNA of the CDR3 is TGTGCCTGGACCCAGGAACTTAATGAGCAGTTCTTC. The encoded protein is CAWTQELNEQFF.

The V call is TRBV6-5, the J call TRBJ1-1; perhaps TRBD1 as D (5 bases). Germline V gives CDR1 MNHEY, CDR2 SVGAGI. The V end lost 2 bases, the J end lost 4 bases, and 8 bases lay between the germline ends. The CDR3 is made up of 13 amino acids. The CDR3 coding sequence is TGTGCCAGCAGTTACCAGGGTTTCACTGAAGCTTTCTTT. It specifies CASSYQGFTEAFF.

In DNA, the CDR3 is TGTGCCAAGGAGGGGGCGCATGGGGCCAACGTCCTGACTTTC. This gives the protein CAKEGAHGANVLTF. V is TRBV2 and J is TRBJ2-6, with D possibly being TRBD1 (7 bases). CDR3 size: 14 residues. The germline V gene encodes CDR1 SNHLY and CDR2 FYNNEI. Trimming removed 10 bases from V and 3 bases from J, with 13 bases in between.

A few counts support this clone. This chain joins TRBV19 and TRBJ1-2; D gene ambiguous. The CDR3 runs to 15 residues. V was shortened by 3 bases and J by 4 bases, with 15 bases between the two germline ends. Germline CDR1 is LNHDA and CDR2 is SQIVND (reference sequence). CDR3 bases: TGTGCCAGTAGTATGAGGGTTCCACTCCCCTATGGCTACACCTTC. Translation gives CASSMRVPLPYGYTF.

This clone was seen a handful of times. The V and J genes are TRBV28 and TRBJ2-3; 11 positions match TRBD2. The CDR3 covers 18 residues. Germline lookup yields CDR1 MDHEN and CDR2 SYDVKM. Trimming removed 4 bases from V and 1 base from J; junction bases left unmatched: 10. CDR3 residues: CASSSLAGGGVGTDTQYF. In DNA form, the CDR3 reads TGTGCCAGCAGTTCCCTAGCGGGAGGTGGAGTAGGCACAGATACGCAGTATTTT. Complete variable domain (other parts from reference TRBV28 and TRBJ2-3): DVKVTQSSRYLVKRTGEKVFLECVQDMDHENMFWYRQDPGLGLRLIYFSYDVKMKEKGDIPEGYSVSREKKERFSLILESASTNQTSMYLCASSSLAGGGVGTDTQYFGPGTRLTVL.

The chain uses TRBV30 and TRBJ2-5; D is possibly TRBD2 (6 bases). CDR1 and CDR2 (germline): GTSNPN, SVGIG (reference sequence). With 5 bases removed from V and 5 bases from J, the gap between germline ends came to 12 bases. The CDR3 sequence is 12 residues long. CDR3 DNA: TGTGCCTGGCAGCGTGGGGGGGAGACCCAGTACTTC. This codes for CAWQRGGETQYF.

The rearrangement links TRBV5-6 to TRBJ1-4; no firm D call. Trimming left V 1 base short and J 4 bases short, with 8 bases between. This CDR3 region has 14 residues. Per the germline V gene, CDR1 is SGHDT and CDR2 is YYEEEE. The CDR3 DNA reads as TGTGCCAGCAGCTTGCTTGTCGGTAATGAAAAACTGTTTTTT. Translation: CASSLLVGNEKLFF.

The chain is built from TRBV29-1 and TRBJ2-3; weak D call: TRBD1 (6 bases). The V end was cut by 8 bases, the J end by 3 bases, with 18 bases between. Germline CDR1 is SQVTM and CDR2 is ANQGSEA. This CDR3 is 14 amino acids long. This chain's CDR3 is CSLLTTGITDTQYF. The CDR3 DNA sequence: TGCAGCCTCCTTACTACAGGGATAACAGATACGCAGTATTTT.

V usage is TRBV30 and J usage is TRBJ1-2, with a weak D call TRBD1 (5 bases). CDR1 GTSNPN and CDR2 SVGIG come from the germline V gene (reference sequence). The CDR3 spans 13 residues. V gave up 1 base and J gave up 10 bases, with 16 bases separating them. This CDR3 reads CAWSDRLPIVYTF. The CDR3 DNA reads as TGTGCCTGGAGTGACAGGCTGCCTATTGTCTACACCTTC.

The J gene is TRBJ1-1, the V gene TRBV10-3, with D uncertain. The CDR3 loop spans 16 amino acids. V was trimmed by 0 bases and J by 0 bases, leaving 11 bases between them. Germline CDR1 and CDR2: ENHRY and SYGVKD. CDR3 nucleotides: TGTGCCATCAGTGAGTCGGTTGGCAGGATGAACACTGAAGCTTTCTTT. Translating gives CAISESVGRMNTEAFF.

The genes are TRBV28 and TRBJ1-1; D call uncertain. The CDR3 has 14 residues. Trimming removed 2 bases at V and 1 base at J, with 8 bases between. Germline V gene lookup returns CDR1 MDHEN and CDR2 SYDVKM. The CDR3 region is CASSLKLGNTEAFF. In DNA, the CDR3 is TGTGCCAGCAGTTTAAAACTTGGGAACACTGAAGCTTTCTTT.

V gene TRBV4-2 combines with J gene TRBJ2-5; D perhaps matches TRBD1 (6 bases). Trimming took off 0 bases at V and 4 bases at J, with 6 bases between the two ends. The CDR3 has 13 residues. Germline V gives CDR1 LGHNA, CDR2 YNFKEQ. As DNA, the CDR3 is TGTGCCAGCAGCCAAGAAGGGGGAGAGACCCAGTACTTC. It specifies CASSQEGGETQYF.

V and J are TRBV29-1 and TRBJ1-2; TRBD1 matches 8 bases. Germline loops: CDR1 SQVTM, CDR2 ANQGSEA. The trim removed 6 bases at V and 4 bases at J, leaving 1 base unmatched. The CDR3 length is 11 residues. The chain's CDR3 is CSVGQGYGYTF. CDR3 bases: TGCAGCGTAGGACAGGGCTATGGCTACACCTTC.

The rearrangement joins TRBV19 to TRBJ2-7, with D possibly matching TRBD1 (5 bases). Germline CDR1 is LNHDA and CDR2 is SQIVND (reference sequence). This CDR3 spans 14 amino acids. Trimming removed 5 bases from V and 7 bases from J, with 18 bases in between. In DNA, the CDR3 is TGTGCCAGTAGTCGGCTCCATGGGGCTAATGAGCAGTACTTC. This gives the protein CASSRLHGANEQYF.

The V and J genes are TRBV7-9 and TRBJ1-6, with D unclear. The CDR3 is 16 amino acids. Germline lookup yields CDR1 SEHNR and CDR2 FQNEAQ (reference sequence). V lost 3 bases, J lost 13 bases, and 22 bases lay in between. The CDR3 here is CASSFGSSSYNPPLHF. The CDR3 DNA is TGTGCCAGCAGCTTTGGTTCTAGCTCCTATAATCCCCCCCTCCACTTT.

J is TRBJ2-5 and V is TRBV7-9; 8 bases map to TRBD2. Germline lookup yields CDR1 SEHNR and CDR2 FQNEAQ (reference sequence). Trimming removed 1 base from V and 2 bases from J; junction bases left unmatched: 3. The CDR3 consists of 15 residues. CDR3 loop: CASSLGAGGQETQYF. In DNA, the CDR3 is TGTGCCAGCAGCTTAGGGGCGGGGGGACAAGAGACCCAGTACTTC.

The chain employs TRBV4-2 and TRBJ2-2; D is perhaps TRBD2 (6 bases). The CDR3 has 18 amino acids. Trimming took 4 bases from V and 4 from J, leaving 22 bases between them. In germline, CDR1 is LGHNA, CDR2 YNFKEQ. CDR3 nucleotides: TGTGCCAGCAGCCTCAACCTGGGGGGTCCCGAGGGCACCGGGGAGCTGTTTTTT. As protein: CASSLNLGGPEGTGELFF.

CDR3 region: CASSPGSTDTQYF. The CDR3, as DNA: TGTGCCAGCAGCCCGGGGAGCACAGATACGCAGTATTTT. The chain combines TRBV6-4 with TRBJ2-3; D might be TRBD2 (5 bases). Looked up from germline, CDR1 is MRHNA and CDR2 is SNTAGT. V lost 6 bases and J lost 0, with 7 bases in between. CDR3 length: 13 amino acids.